One T cell receptor (beta chain) is described in this entry. Its antigen is currently unknown. This entry belongs to a study of Ad26.COV2.S vaccination and SARS-CoV-2 variants. Broader study findings: Breadth measured for non-spike TCRs was similar across vaccine and placebo recipients.

The CDR3 has 15 residues. The V and J ends lost 1 base and 3 bases, in that order; junction bases with no gene match: 3. Germline V CDR1 and CDR2: SGHNT, YENEEA. Measured with immunoSEQ multiplex PCR; TCRdb has only the in-frame clones, and not every one. Among hundreds of thousands of clones listed, about 92% were seen once. The treatment is: 15 to 20 received Ad26.COV2.S at low or high dose, single or two shots; 5 received placebo; per-sample allocation not given. Material that was analyzed had been drawn on day 63 after the first vaccine or placebo injection. Here the sequenced sample was peripheral blood, taken in a trial of Ad26.COV2.S vaccine versus placebo. The sequence came from a person between 18 and 60 years old who received the Ad26.COV2.S COVID-19 vaccine or a placebo. The gene calls are TRBV11-3 and TRBJ2-5, with TRBD1 matching 9 bases. CDR3 region: CASSLGRTGEETQYF. CDR3 bases: TGTGCCAGCAGCTTAGGGAGGACAGGGGAAGAGACCCAGTACTTC.